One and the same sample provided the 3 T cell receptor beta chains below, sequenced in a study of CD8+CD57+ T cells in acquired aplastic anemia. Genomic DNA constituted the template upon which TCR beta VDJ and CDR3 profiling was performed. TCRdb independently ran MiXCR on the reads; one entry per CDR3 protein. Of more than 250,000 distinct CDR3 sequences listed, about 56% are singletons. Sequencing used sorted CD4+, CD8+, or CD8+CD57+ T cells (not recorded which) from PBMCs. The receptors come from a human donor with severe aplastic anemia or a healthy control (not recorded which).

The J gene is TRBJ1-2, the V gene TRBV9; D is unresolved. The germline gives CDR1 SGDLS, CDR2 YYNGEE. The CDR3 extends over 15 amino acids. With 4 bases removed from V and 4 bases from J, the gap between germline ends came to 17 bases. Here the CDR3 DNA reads TGTGCCAGCAGCTTAGCGCGGGCAGAAACCTATGGCTACACCTTC. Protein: CASSLARAETYGYTF.

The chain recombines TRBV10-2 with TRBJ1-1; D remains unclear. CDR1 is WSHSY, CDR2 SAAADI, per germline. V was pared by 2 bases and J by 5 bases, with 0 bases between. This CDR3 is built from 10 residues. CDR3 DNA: TGCGCCAGCAGTGAGACTGAAGCTTTCTTT. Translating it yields CASSETEAFF.

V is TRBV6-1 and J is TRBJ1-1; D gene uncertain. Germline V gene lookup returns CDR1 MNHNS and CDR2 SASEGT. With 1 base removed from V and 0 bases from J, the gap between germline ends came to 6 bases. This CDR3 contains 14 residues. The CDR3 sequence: CASSEVGLNTEAFF. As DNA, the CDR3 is TGTGCCAGCAGTGAAGTCGGTCTGAACACTGAAGCTTTCTTT.